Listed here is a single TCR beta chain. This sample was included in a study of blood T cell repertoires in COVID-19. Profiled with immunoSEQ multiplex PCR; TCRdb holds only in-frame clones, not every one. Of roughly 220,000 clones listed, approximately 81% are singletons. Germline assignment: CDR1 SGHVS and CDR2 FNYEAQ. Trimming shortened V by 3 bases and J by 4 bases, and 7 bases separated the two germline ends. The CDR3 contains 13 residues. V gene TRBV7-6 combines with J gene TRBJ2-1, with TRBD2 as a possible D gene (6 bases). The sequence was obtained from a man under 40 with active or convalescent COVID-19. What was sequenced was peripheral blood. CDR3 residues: CASSFRGYNEQFF. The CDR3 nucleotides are TGTGCCAGCAGCTTCCGGGGGTACAATGAGCAGTTCTTC.